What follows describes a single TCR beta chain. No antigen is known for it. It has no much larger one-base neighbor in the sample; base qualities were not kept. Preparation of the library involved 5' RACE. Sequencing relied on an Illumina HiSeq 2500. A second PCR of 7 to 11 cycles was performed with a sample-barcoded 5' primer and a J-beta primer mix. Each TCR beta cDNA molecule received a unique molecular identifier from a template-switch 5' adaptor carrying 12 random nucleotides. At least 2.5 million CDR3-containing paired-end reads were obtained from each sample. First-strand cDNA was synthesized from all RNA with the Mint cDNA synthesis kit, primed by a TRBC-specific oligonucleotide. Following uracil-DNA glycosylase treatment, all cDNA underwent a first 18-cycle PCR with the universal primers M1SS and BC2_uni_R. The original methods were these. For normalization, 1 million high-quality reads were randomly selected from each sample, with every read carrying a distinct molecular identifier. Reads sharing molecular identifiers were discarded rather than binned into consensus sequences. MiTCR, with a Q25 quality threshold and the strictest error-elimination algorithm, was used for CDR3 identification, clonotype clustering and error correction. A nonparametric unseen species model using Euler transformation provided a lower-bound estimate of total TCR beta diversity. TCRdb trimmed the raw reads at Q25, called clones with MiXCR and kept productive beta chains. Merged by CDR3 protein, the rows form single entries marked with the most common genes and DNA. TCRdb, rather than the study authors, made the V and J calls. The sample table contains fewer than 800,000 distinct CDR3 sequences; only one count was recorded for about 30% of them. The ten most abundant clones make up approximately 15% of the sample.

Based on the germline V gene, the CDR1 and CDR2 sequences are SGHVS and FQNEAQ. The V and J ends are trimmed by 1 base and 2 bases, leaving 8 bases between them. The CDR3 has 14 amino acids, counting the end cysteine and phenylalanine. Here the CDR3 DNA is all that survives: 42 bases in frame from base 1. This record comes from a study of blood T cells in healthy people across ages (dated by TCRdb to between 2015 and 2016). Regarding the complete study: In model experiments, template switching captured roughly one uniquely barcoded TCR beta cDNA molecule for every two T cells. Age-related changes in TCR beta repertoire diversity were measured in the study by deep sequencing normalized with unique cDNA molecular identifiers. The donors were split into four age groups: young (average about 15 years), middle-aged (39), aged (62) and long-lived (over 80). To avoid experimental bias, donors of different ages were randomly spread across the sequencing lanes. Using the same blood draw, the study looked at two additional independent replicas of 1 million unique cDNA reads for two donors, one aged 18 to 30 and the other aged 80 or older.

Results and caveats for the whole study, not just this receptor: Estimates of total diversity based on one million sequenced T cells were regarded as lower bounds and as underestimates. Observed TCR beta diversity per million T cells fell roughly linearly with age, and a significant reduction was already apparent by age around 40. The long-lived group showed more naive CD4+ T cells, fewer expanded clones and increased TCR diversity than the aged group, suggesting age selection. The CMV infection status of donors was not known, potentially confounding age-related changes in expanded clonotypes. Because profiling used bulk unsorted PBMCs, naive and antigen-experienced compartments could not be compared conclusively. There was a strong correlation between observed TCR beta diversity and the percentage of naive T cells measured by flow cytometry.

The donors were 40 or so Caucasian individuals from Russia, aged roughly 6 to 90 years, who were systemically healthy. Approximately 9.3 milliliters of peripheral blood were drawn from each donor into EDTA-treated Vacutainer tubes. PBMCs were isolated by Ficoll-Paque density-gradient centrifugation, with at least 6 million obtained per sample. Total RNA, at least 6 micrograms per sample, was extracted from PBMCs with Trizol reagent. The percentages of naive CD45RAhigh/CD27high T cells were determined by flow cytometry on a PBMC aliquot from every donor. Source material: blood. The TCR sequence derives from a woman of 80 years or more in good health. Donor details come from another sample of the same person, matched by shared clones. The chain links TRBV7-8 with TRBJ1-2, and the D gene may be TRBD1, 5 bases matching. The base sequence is TGTGCCAGCAGCTTAGGGACACTAAACTATGGCTACACCTTC. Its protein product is CASSLGTLNYGYTF.